Shown below are 9 T cell receptor beta chains from a single sample sequenced in a study of technical replicates of blood from several donors. Sequencing used immunoSEQ multiplex PCR; TCRdb keeps in-frame clones, though not all of them. The table records 55,000 to 65,000 clones, 90% to 95% of them present only once. The sample taken for sequencing was PBMCs. The receptors here all came from a human donor in good health. Some clones in this sample may be carry-over from other donors' samples.

This chain links TRBV25-1 with TRBJ2-1, with 10 bases matching TRBD2. CDR1 MGHDK and CDR2 SYGVNS come from the germline V gene. Germline trimming cut 2 bases from V and 5 bases from J; bases unmatched to any gene: 9. The CDR3 runs to 17 residues. The CDR3 DNA follows: TGTGCCAGCAGTGAACATGTAGGGACTAGCGTTAACAATGAGCAGTTCTTC. This translates into CASSEHVGTSVNNEQFF.

V is TRBV27 and J is TRBJ1-4; D is undetermined. The CDR3 consists of 13 residues. Germline V gene data show CDR1 as MNHEY and CDR2 as SMNVEV (reference sequence). The V end lost 6 bases, the J end lost 8 bases, and 13 bases lay between the germline ends. Here the CDR3 reads CASSPPSSEKLFF. As DNA, the CDR3 is TGTGCCAGCAGCCCCCCCTCGTCGGAAAAACTGTTTTTT.

The gene calls are TRBV28 and TRBJ1-5; D remains ambiguous. This CDR3 has 17 residues. CDR1 is MDHEN and CDR2 is SYDVKM in the germline V gene. Trimming removed 5 bases from V and 0 bases from J, with 17 bases in between. CDR3 residues: CASSPTRHYYSNQPQHF. CDR3 nucleotides: TGTGCCAGCAGTCCGACCCGCCACTATTATAGCAATCAGCCCCAGCATTTT.

This rearrangement joins TRBV7-9 to TRBJ2-3; D is ambiguous. Germline CDR1 SEHNR, CDR2 FQNEAQ (reference sequence). V lost 4 bases and J 4 bases, leaving 12 bases between the germline ends. The CDR3 is 14 amino acids. CDR3 sequence (DNA): TGTGCCAGCAGCTCTAGGTTGTTTGCAGATACGCAGTATTTT. Translation: CASSSRLFADTQYF.

The chain couples TRBV5-1 to TRBJ2-1; no clear D gene. The germline V gene encodes CDR1 SGHRS and CDR2 YFSETQ. The CDR3 totals 16 residues. The V gene lost 0 bases and the J gene lost 4 bases, with 14 bases spanning the gap. The CDR3 sequence is CASSLAVQVPYNEQFF. CDR3 bases: TGCGCCAGCAGCTTGGCCGTGCAGGTTCCTTACAATGAGCAGTTCTTC.

This sequence joins TRBV10-3 and TRBJ2-7, with 11 positions matching TRBD2. The V gene's germline CDR1 is ENHRY and CDR2 SYGVKD. The CDR3 consists of 17 residues. J lost 7 bases, V lost 2 bases, and 13 bases had no gene match. The CDR3 coding sequence is TGTGCCATCAGTGAGCCGACTCGACTAGCGGGGCTAGGGGAGCAGTACTTC. It yields the protein CAISEPTRLAGLGEQYF.

The chain employs TRBV7-8 and TRBJ2-1; maybe TRBD1 (5 bases). V lost 7 bases to trimming and J lost 6 bases, with 16 bases between them. Germline CDR1 SGHVS, CDR2 FQNEAQ. The CDR3 is 14 amino acids. CDR3 loop: CASIPTTASNEQFF. The CDR3 DNA follows: TGTGCCAGCATCCCAACGACAGCTAGCAATGAGCAGTTCTTC.

The chain has TRBV5-1 and TRBJ1-1, with D maybe TRBD1 (5 bases). V dropped 4 bases and J dropped 1 base, with 17 bases sitting between them. The CDR3 is 16 residues long. Germline CDR1 is SGHRS and CDR2 is YFSETQ. CDR3 coding DNA: TGCGCCAGCAGCCCCGAGGTCGGGGGTCGGAACACTGAAGCTTTCTTT. This codes for CASSPEVGGRNTEAFF.

In this sample, this clone is medium-sized. The chain has TRBV18 and TRBJ1-2; D gene uncertain. CDR1 KGHSH and CDR2 LQKENI come from the germline V gene. Trimming removed 0 bases at V and 7 bases at J, with 9 bases between. The length of the CDR3 is 13 residues. This CDR3 reads CASSPPGVSGYTF. DNA of the CDR3: TGTGCCAGCTCACCACCCGGGGTGAGTGGCTACACCTTC.